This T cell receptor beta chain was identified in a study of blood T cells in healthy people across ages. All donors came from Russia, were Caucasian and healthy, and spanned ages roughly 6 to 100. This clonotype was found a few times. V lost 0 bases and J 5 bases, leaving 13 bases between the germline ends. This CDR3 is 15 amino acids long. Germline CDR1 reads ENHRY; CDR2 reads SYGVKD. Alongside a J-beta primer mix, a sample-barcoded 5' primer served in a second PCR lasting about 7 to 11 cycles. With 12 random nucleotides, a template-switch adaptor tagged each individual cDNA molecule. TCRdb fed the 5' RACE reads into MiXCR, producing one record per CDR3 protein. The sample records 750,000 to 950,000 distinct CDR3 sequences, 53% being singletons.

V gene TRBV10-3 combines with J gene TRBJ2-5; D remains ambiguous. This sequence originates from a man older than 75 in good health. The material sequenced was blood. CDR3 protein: CAISESGIPRETQYF. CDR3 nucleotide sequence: TGTGCCATCAGTGAGTCGGGCATCCCTCGGGAGACCCAGTACTTC.